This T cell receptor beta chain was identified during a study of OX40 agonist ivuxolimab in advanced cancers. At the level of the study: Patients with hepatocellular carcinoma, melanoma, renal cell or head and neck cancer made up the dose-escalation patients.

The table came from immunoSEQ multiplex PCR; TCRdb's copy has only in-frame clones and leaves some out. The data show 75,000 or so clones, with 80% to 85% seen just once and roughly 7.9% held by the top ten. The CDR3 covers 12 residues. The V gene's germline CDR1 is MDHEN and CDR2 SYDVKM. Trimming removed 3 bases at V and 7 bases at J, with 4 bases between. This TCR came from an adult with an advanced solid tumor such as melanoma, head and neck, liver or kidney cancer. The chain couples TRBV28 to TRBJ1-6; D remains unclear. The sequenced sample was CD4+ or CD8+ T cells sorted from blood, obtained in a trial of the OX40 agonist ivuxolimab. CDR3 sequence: CASSFYNSPLHF. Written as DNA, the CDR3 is TGTGCCAGCAGTTTCTACAATTCACCCCTCCACTTT.